What follows is one TCR beta chain and its context. Antigen specificity is unknown. Random hexamers were used to reverse transcribe about 0.45 to 1 ug of RNA. It was immunoSEQ multiplex PCR that amplified TCR beta CDR3 across 54 Vbeta and 13 Jbeta. TCRdb re-derived calls from the immunoSEQ multiplex PCR reads in MiXCR, one entry per CDR3 protein. Of approximately 300,000 distinct CDR3 sequences in the sample, roughly 85% were seen once. The data are from a study of CD8 T cells in Susac syndrome. General study points: The study recognized that its TCR sequencing and HLA analysis covered a relatively small number of individuals.

The length of the CDR3 is 13 residues. In germline, CDR1 is GTSNPN, CDR2 SVGIG (reference sequence). Trimming at V came to 8 bases and at J to 1 base, leaving 8 bases not matched to a gene. The specimen sequenced was CD8+ T cells from PBMCs. The chain joins TRBV30 to TRBJ2-7; TRBD1 matches 7 bases. This sequence was found in a human donor with multiple sclerosis. CDR3 region: CAGQRDSSYEQYF. DNA for the CDR3: TGTGCCGGACAAAGGGACAGTTCCTACGAGCAGTACTTC.